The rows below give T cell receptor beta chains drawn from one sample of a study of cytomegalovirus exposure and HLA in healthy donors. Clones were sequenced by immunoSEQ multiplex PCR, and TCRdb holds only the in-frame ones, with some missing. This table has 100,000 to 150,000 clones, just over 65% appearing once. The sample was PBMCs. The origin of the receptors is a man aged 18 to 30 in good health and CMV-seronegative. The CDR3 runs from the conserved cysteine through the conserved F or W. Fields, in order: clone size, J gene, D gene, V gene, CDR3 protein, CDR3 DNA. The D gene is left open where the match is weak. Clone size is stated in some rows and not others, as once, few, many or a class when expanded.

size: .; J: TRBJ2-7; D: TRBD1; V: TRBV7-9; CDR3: CASSPQGDPYEQYF; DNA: TGTGCCAGCAGCCCTCAGGGGGACCCCTACGAGCAGTACTTC
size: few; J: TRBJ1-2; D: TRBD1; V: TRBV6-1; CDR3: CASSLDRVGYGYTF; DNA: TGTGCCAGCAGTTTGGACAGGGTGGGCTATGGCTACACCTTC
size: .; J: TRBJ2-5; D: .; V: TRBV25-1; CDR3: CASSELGVQETQYF; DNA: TGTGCCAGCAGTGAATTGGGAGTACAAGAGACCCAGTACTTC
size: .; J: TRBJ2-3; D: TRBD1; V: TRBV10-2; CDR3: CASKGQGSTDTQYF; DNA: TGCGCCAGCAAGGGACAGGGTTCCACAGATACGCAGTATTTT
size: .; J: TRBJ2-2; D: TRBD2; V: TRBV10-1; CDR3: CASNLAGSGELFF; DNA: TGCGCCAGCAATCTAGCGGGATCCGGGGAGCTGTTTTTT
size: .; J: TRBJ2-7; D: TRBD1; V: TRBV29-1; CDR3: CSTPRDSSYEQYF; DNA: TGCAGCACCCCCCGGGACAGTTCCTACGAGCAGTACTTC
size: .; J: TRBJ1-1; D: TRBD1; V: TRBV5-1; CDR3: CASAPGQANTEAFF; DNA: TGCGCCAGCGCACCGGGACAGGCGAACACTGAAGCTTTCTTT
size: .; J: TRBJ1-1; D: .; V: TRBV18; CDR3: CASSRGDTEAFF; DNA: TGTGCCAGCTCACGGGGAGACACTGAAGCTTTCTTT
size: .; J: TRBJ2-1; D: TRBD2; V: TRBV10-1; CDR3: CASSRGSSYNEQFF; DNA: TGCGCCAGCAGCCGCGGGAGCTCCTACAATGAGCAGTTCTTC
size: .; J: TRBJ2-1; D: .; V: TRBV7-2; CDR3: CASSAVGGLPYNEQFF; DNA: TGTGCCAGCAGCGCAGTTGGGGGCCTGCCCTACAATGAGCAGTTCTTC
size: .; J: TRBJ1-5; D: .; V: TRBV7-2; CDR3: CASSLATGANQPQHF; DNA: TGTGCCAGCAGCTTAGCTACTGGGGCTAATCAGCCCCAGCATTTT
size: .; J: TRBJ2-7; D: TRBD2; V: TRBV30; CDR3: CAWSLGLAETYEQYF; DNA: TGTGCCTGGAGCCTGGGACTAGCGGAAACCTACGAGCAGTACTTC
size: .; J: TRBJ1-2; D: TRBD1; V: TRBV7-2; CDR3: CASTDRGVLITKGYPF; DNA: TGTGCCAGCACCGACAGGGGTGTATTAATAACGAAAGGCTACCCCTTC
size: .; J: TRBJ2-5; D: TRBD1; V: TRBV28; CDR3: CASSLSRGRLETQYF; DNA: TGTGCCAGCAGTTTATCCAGGGGGCGTTTAGAGACCCAGTACTTC
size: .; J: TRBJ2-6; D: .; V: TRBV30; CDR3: CAWSPPGGANVLTF; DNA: TGTGCCTGGAGTCCCCCAGGGGGGGCCAACGTCCTGACTTTC
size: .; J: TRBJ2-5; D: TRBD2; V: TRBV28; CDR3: CASLAVETQYF; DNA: TGTGCCAGTCTAGCGGTGGAGACCCAGTACTTC
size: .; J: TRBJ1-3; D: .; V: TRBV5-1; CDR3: CASSFDERGAGNTIYF; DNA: TGCGCCAGCAGCTTCGATGAAAGGGGCGCTGGAAACACCATATATTTT
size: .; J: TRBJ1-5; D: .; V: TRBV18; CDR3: CASSPALIGVEQPQHF; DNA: TGTGCCAGCTCACCCGCGTTAATAGGGGTCGAACAGCCCCAGCATTTT
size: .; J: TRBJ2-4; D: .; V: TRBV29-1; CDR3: CSIEDGDRRAKNIQYF; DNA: TGCAGCATTGAAGATGGAGACAGGCGAGCCAAAAACATTCAGTACTTC
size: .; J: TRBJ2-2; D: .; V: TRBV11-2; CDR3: CASRLAGVTGELFF; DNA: TGTGCCAGCAGGCTCGCAGGGGTCACCGGGGAGCTGTTTTTT
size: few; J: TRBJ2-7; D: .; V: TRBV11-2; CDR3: CASSIQDLNSYEQYF; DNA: TGTGCCAGCAGTATACAGGACCTCAACTCCTACGAGCAGTACTTC
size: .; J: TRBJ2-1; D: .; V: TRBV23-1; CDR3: CASSLCGQFF; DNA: TGCGCCAGCAGTCTTTGCGGGCAGTTCTTC
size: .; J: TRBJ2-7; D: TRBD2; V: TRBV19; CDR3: CASSIAPWVAGSAGSYEQYF; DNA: TGTGCCAGTAGTATAGCCCCGTGGGTAGCGGGTTCGGCCGGATCCTACGAGCAGTACTTC
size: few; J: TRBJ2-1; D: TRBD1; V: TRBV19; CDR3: CASSIGTGYNEQFF; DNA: TGTGCCAGTAGTATTGGGACAGGTTACAATGAGCAGTTCTTC
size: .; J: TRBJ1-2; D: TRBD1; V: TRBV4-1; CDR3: CASSQEQGWGYTF; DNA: TGCGCCAGCAGCCAGGAACAGGGGTGGGGCTACACCTTC
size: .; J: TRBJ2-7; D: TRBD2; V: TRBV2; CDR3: CASSEAGASGLYEQYF; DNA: TGTGCCAGCAGTGAAGCAGGCGCTAGCGGTTTGTACGAGCAGTACTTC
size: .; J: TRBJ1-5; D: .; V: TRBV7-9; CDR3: CASSLGQGSQPQHF; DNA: TGTGCCAGCAGCTTAGGGCAGGGTAGTCAGCCCCAGCATTTT
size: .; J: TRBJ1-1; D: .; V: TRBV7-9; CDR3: CSHLEIGGRETEAFF; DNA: TGTTCCCACCTCGAGATCGGCGGGAGGGAGACTGAAGCTTTCTTT
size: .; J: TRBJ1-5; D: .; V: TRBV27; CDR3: CASRTGGGNQPQHF; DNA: TGTGCCAGCAGAACGGGGGGCGGCAATCAGCCCCAGCATTTT
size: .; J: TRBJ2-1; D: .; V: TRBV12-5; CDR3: CASGLGRETYNEQFF; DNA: TGTGCTAGTGGTTTAGGCAGGGAAACCTACAATGAGCAGTTCTTC
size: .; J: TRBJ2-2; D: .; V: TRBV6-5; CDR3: CASSGGVGELFF; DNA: TGTGCCAGCAGTGGAGGGGTCGGGGAGCTGTTTTTT
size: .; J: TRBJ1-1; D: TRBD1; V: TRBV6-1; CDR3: CASSRDRDTEAFF; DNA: TGTGCCAGCAGTCGGGACAGAGACACTGAAGCTTTCTTT
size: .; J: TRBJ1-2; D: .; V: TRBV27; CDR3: CAGIGPPGKSVYGYTF; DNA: TGTGCCGGCATAGGTCCTCCGGGGAAATCGGTCTATGGCTACACCTTC
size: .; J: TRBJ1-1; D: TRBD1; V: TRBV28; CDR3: CASSGGQRKGEAFF; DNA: TGTGCCAGCAGTGGGGGACAGAGGAAGGGTGAAGCTTTCTTT
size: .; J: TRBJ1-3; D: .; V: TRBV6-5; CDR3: CASSYSRVGGKNTIYF; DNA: TGTGCCAGCAGTTACTCGAGAGTAGGGGGAAAAAACACCATATATTTT
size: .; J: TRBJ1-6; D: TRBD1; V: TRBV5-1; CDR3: CASSFQGANSPLHF; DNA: TGCGCCAGCAGCTTTCAGGGGGCAAATTCACCCCTCCACTTT
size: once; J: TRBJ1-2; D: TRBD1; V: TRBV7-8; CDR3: CASSLGQGVGGYTF; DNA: TGTGCCAGCAGCTTAGGGCAGGGGGTTGGCGGCTACACCTTC
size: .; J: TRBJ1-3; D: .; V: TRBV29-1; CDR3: CSVAHARNTIYF; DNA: TGCAGCGTTGCCCACGCGAGAAACACCATATATTTT
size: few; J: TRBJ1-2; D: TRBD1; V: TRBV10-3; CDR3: CAISDRDRGNYGYTF; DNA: TGTGCCATCAGTGACCGGGACAGGGGTAACTATGGCTACACCTTC
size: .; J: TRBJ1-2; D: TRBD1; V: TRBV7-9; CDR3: CASSWTGQGYGYTF; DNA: TGTGCCAGCAGCTGGACGGGACAGGGCTATGGCTACACCTTC
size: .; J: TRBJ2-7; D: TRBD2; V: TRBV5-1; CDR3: CASSSGLATSYEQYF; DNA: TGCGCCAGCAGCTCCGGACTAGCGACGTCCTACGAGCAGTACTTC
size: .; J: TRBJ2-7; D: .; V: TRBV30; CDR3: CAWRPRDSTFYEQYF; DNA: TGTGCCTGGAGGCCGAGAGACAGTACATTCTACGAGCAGTACTTC
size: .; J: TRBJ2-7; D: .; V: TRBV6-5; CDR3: CASSRVGLYYEQYF; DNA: TGTGCCAGCAGTCGAGTGGGACTTTACTACGAGCAGTACTTC
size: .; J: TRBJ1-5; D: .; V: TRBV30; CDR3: CAWIPGVPRQPQHF; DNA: TGTGCCTGGATCCCAGGGGTGCCCCGGCAGCCCCAGCATTTT
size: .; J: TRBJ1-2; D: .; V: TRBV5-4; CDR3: CASSHGQGLDYGYTF; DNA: TGTGCCAGCAGCCATGGTCAGGGTCTGGACTATGGCTACACCTTC
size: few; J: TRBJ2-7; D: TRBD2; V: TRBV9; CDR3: CASSVGLAGNEQYF; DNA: TGTGCCAGCAGCGTAGGACTAGCGGGGAACGAGCAGTACTTC
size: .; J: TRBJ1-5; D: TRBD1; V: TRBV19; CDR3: CASRGDRLKNQPQHF; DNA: TGTGCCAGTAGGGGGGACAGACTAAAGAATCAGCCCCAGCATTTT
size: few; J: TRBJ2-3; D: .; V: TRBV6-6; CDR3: CAWGVRADTQYF; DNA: TGTGCGTGGGGAGTAAGGGCGGATACGCAGTATTTT
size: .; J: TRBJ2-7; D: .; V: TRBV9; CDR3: CASSVGPGYEQYF; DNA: TGTGCCAGCAGCGTAGGCCCCGGCTACGAGCAGTACTTC
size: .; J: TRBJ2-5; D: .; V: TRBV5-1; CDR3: CASSPLRGETQYF; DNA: TGCGCCAGCAGCCCCCTGCGAGGGGAGACCCAGTACTTC
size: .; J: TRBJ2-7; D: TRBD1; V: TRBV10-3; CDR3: CAISGRDRAYEQYF; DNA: TGTGCCATCAGTGGGAGGGACAGGGCCTACGAGCAGTACTTC
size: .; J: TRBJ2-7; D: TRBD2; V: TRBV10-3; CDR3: CAISGIFSGRAFHEQYF; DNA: TGTGCCATCAGTGGAATATTTAGCGGGAGGGCCTTCCACGAGCAGTACTTC